The source of this TCR beta chain is a study of shared clonotypes between healthy human individuals. Germline V CDR1 and CDR2: MNHEY, SVGAGI. There are 16 residues in the CDR3. Trimming pared 0 bases from V and 4 bases from J, leaving 16 bases between. CD45RO-negative, CCR7-selected cells formed the naive CD8 fraction, which excluded terminally differentiated effector memory CD45RA+ cells. In regard to this clone: Its target is not known.

Study-wide results and limits: Since donors were few, the genetic and exposure-history diversity represented was limited.

Profiled with immunoSEQ multiplex PCR; TCRdb holds only in-frame clones, not every one. The sample records about 1,900,000 clones, about 94% being singletons. The sample consisted of naive CD8+ T cells sorted from blood. This receptor was obtained from a man aged 18 to 29 in good health. V is TRBV6-5 and J is TRBJ2-7; D may be TRBD1 or TRBD2 (6 bases each). The CDR3: CASSYSTGAVGYEQYF. The CDR3 region has the DNA TGTGCCAGCAGTTACTCGACGGGGGCGGTAGGATACGAGCAGTACTTC.